This entry lists 27 T cell receptor beta chains sequenced from one sample in a study of Tregs in tolerant kidney transplant recipients. Profiled with immunoSEQ multiplex PCR; TCRdb holds only in-frame clones, not every one. The table lists around 9,800 clones, approximately 89% of them singletons. The antigens of these receptors remain unknown. The material sequenced was Tregs from blood cultured with allogeneic cells, taken before the transplant. The receptors come from a human patient who received a combined kidney and bone marrow transplant.

A few counts support this clone. The gene calls are TRBV5-3 and TRBJ2-5, with 14 bases that match TRBD2. TRBV5-3 is flagged as an ORF with uncertain function. J was trimmed by 5 bases and V by 2 bases; bases with no gene match: 11. The CDR3 spans 18 residues. CDR3 coding DNA: TGTGCCAGAAGCTTCCGGGGACTAGCGGGAGAGGTCGAGGAGACCCAGTACTTC. Amino acids: CARSFRGLAGEVEETQYF.

The chain couples TRBV6-1 to TRBJ2-5, with 8 positions matching TRBD2. The CDR3 is 15 amino acids. V gave up 6 bases and J gave up 2 bases; unmatched junction bases: 8. The germline gives CDR1 MNHNS, CDR2 SASEGT. The CDR3 nucleotides read TGTGCCAGCAGGGGGACTAGTTTTGGGCAAGAGACCCAGTACTTC. This gives the protein CASRGTSFGQETQYF.

V usage is TRBV7-8 and J usage is TRBJ1-5; D is unresolved. The germline V gene has CDR1 SGHVS and CDR2 FQNEAQ. The ends were cut back, 5 bases at V and 0 bases at J, with 11 bases in the middle. This CDR3 is built from 15 residues. CDR3 loop: CASSRTTYSNQPQHF. CDR3 in DNA: TGTGCCAGCAGCCGGACTACGTATAGCAATCAGCCCCAGCATTTT.

This clone has more than one count but fewer than ten. The chain links TRBV5-4 to TRBJ2-6; 7 bases map to TRBD2. The germline gives CDR1 SGHNT, CDR2 YYREEE (reference sequence). Trimming removed 4 bases from V and 3 bases from J; junction bases left unmatched: 1. The length of the CDR3 is 14 residues. The CDR3 sequence is CASSPGGGANVLTF. The CDR3 bases are TGTGCCAGCAGCCCGGGGGGTGGGGCCAACGTCCTGACTTTC.

The genes are TRBV10-3 and TRBJ2-2, with D possibly called TRBD1 or TRBD2 (5 bases each). The CDR3 consists of 16 residues. The V gene's germline CDR1 is ENHRY and CDR2 SYGVKD. The V and J ends lost 0 bases and 0 bases respectively, with 8 bases between them. CDR3 coding DNA: TGTGCCATCAGTGAGTCGAGGGGTTCGAACACCGGGGAGCTGTTTTTT. Amino acid sequence: CAISESRGSNTGELFF.

The chain couples TRBV19 to TRBJ2-5; 9 bases are shared with TRBD1. Germline-derived CDR1 and CDR2 are LNHDA and SQIVND (reference sequence). The V gene end was trimmed by 3 bases and the J gene end by 2 bases; junction bases not matched to a gene: 4. This CDR3 has 15 amino acids. CDR3 loop: CASSITTGGQETQYF. Written as DNA, the CDR3 is TGTGCCAGTAGTATTACGACAGGGGGACAAGAGACCCAGTACTTC.

V gene TRBV5-6 combines with J gene TRBJ2-1, with 8 nucleotides matching TRBD2. CDR1 and CDR2 (germline): SGHDT, YYEEEE. The CDR3 is 18 residues long. The ends lost 1 base at V and 3 bases at J; junction bases unmatched: 12. The CDR3 nucleotides read TGTGCCAGCAGCTTGATTCTTAGCGGGAATGGGATCTACAATGAGCAGTTCTTC. Its protein is CASSLILSGNGIYNEQFF.

The CDR3 DNA follows: TGTGCCAGCAGCCAGGGGTACGGGGGGGCCGTCTACGAGCAGTACTTC. Amino acid sequence: CASSQGYGGAVYEQYF. This chain uses TRBV11-2 with TRBJ2-7; 8 bases are a match to TRBD2. Trimming cost V 5 bases and J 3 bases; bases outside gene matches: 12. Germline V gives CDR1 SGHAT, CDR2 FQNNGV. There are 16 residues in the CDR3. Full variable domain (missing parts from reference TRBV11-2 and TRBJ2-7): EAGVAQSPRYKIIEKRQSVAFWCNPISGHATLYWYQQILGQGPKLLIQFQNNGVVDDSQLPKDRFSAERLKGVDSTLKIQPAKLEDSAVYLCASSQGYGGAVYEQYFGPGTRLTVT.

This rearrangement joins TRBV18 to TRBJ2-7, with 7 bases matching TRBD2. V gave up 3 bases and J gave up 6 bases; unmatched junction bases: 8. Per the germline V gene, CDR1 is KGHSH and CDR2 is LQKENI. CDR3 length: 14 amino acids. DNA for the CDR3: TGTGCCAGCTCACCCCAGGGAGGGACGGGCGAGCAGTACTTC. This translates into CASSPQGGTGEQYF.

The V gene is TRBV4-2, the J gene TRBJ2-4, with 11 bases that match TRBD2. Per the germline V gene, CDR1 is LGHNA and CDR2 is YNFKEQ. The trim removed 2 bases at V and 8 bases at J, leaving 11 bases unmatched. The CDR3 has 17 amino acids. The CDR3 reads CASSQYLAGGLQDIQYF. The DNA for the CDR3 is TGTGCCAGCAGCCAATACCTAGCGGGGGGCCTCCAGGACATTCAGTACTTC.

The chain uses TRBV7-8 and TRBJ2-7; D is uncertain. Per the germline V gene, CDR1 is SGHVS and CDR2 is FQNEAQ. V gave up 5 bases and J gave up 6 bases, with 14 bases separating them. CDR3 length: 13 residues. The CDR3 here is CASSPSPEREQYF. In nucleotides, the CDR3 is TGTGCCAGCAGCCCCAGTCCCGAACGCGAGCAGTACTTC.

The chain has TRBV5-1 and TRBJ2-1; D is unresolved. V was pared by 2 bases and J by 5 bases, with 14 bases between. This CDR3 is built from 15 residues. CDR1 is SGHRS, CDR2 YFSETQ, per germline. As DNA, the CDR3 is TGCGCCAGCAGCTTCGTAGGAAGGGTCCACAATGAGCAGTTCTTC. It translates to CASSFVGRVHNEQFF.

In this sample, this clone turned up once. CDR3 coding DNA: TGTGCCAGCAGCCTGCCTCAAGCGGGATTGGCCGGGGAGCTGTTTTTT. Translation: CASSLPQAGLAGELFF. The rearrangement joins TRBV5-6 to TRBJ2-2; 7 bases map to TRBD2. With V trimmed by 4 bases and J by 6 bases, 12 bases remained unmatched. This CDR3 has 16 amino acids. Germline loops: CDR1 SGHDT, CDR2 YYEEEE.

The chain recombines TRBV18 with TRBJ2-1, with 8 bases aligning to TRBD2. Per germline, CDR1 KGHSH and CDR2 LQKENI. V shed 6 bases, J shed 0 bases, and the junction held 7 bases outside the gene matches. This CDR3 has 16 amino acids. The CDR3 protein is CASSLIAGSSYNEQFF. The CDR3 DNA is TGTGCCAGCTCCCTCATAGCGGGAAGCTCCTACAATGAGCAGTTCTTC.

This chain links TRBV6-1 with TRBJ2-5; D not certain. The J call may be in error: the DNA end matches TRBJ2-7 better. The CDR3 is made up of 11 amino acids. Germline assignment: CDR1 MNHNS and CDR2 SASEGT. The CDR3 DNA follows: TGTGCCAGCAGTGAATACTACGAGCAGTACTTC. Translation gives CASSEYYEQYF.

The chain recombines TRBV7-2 with TRBJ2-5; no definite D call. Germline CDR1 reads SGHTA; CDR2 reads FQGNSA. The CDR3 has 13 amino acids. V was cut by 4 bases and J by 7 bases, with 13 bases left in between. The CDR3 region is CASSSNRWGTQYF. CDR3 nucleotides: TGTGCCAGCAGCTCCAACCGATGGGGGACCCAGTACTTC.

The chain uses TRBV5-4 and TRBJ2-7; the match to TRBD2 covers 9 bases. The CDR3 loop spans 15 amino acids. V dropped 4 bases and J dropped 6; count of bases not matched to a gene: 11. Germline assignment: CDR1 SGHNT and CDR2 YYREEE (reference sequence). The CDR3, as DNA: TGTGCCAGCAGCGGAGCTCTAGCGGGGAACGGCGAGCAGTACTTC. Protein: CASSGALAGNGEQYF.

This chain joins TRBV19 and TRBJ2-7; 10 bases fit TRBD1. V was clipped by 5 bases and J by 2 bases; unmatched bases: 3. CDR3 length: 14 amino acids. The germline V gene encodes CDR1 LNHDA and CDR2 SQIVND (reference sequence). Here the CDR3 reads CASSSGQGPYEQYF. Here the CDR3 DNA reads TGTGCCAGTAGTTCGGGACAGGGGCCCTACGAGCAGTACTTC.

With respect to this clone: An end of the junction does not agree with germline; a read error may underlie this. In the same sample, other DNA sequences code for this CDR3. This sequence joins TRBV5-1 and TRBJ1-1; D possibly corresponds to TRBD1 (5 bases). CDR3 length: 13 residues. CDR1 and CDR2 (germline): SGHRS, YFSETQ. The CDR3 loop reads CASSLLGETEAFF. CDR3 bases: TGCGCCAGCAGCTTGCTGGGGGAAACTGAGGCTTTCTTT. The full variable domain, its missing parts supplied by reference TRBV5-1 and TRBJ1-1, is KAGVTQTPRYLIKTRGQQVTLSCSPISGHRSVSWYQQTPGQGLQFLFEYFSETQRNKGNFPGRFSGRQFSNSRSEMNVSTLELGDSALYLCASSLLGETEAFFGQGTRLTVV.

This chain connects TRBV7-2 to TRBJ2-5; 7 nucleotides match TRBD1. The CDR3 runs to 14 residues. Trimming removed 4 bases from V and 4 bases from J; junction bases left unmatched: 6. Germline V gives CDR1 SGHTA, CDR2 FQGNSA. CDR3 nucleotide sequence: TGTGCCAGCAGCTCACAGGGGATTGGAGAGACCCAGTACTTC. This translates into CASSSQGIGETQYF.

The chain links TRBV28 to TRBJ1-6, with 9 bases matching TRBD1. The CDR3 is 15 amino acids. Germline loops: CDR1 MDHEN, CDR2 SYDVKM. V lost 5 bases and J lost 13; bases outside the gene matches: 12. This chain's CDR3 is CASSKRGQGFTPLHF. Here the CDR3 DNA reads TGTGCCAGCAGTAAAAGGGGACAGGGTTTCACCCCCCTCCACTTT.

The chain is built from TRBV27 and TRBJ1-2; D ambiguous. CDR1 is MNHEY, CDR2 SMNVEV, per germline (reference sequence). This CDR3 has 15 amino acids. V shed 3 bases and J shed 0 bases, with 11 bases lying between them. DNA for the CDR3: TGTGCCAGCAGTTTTCCCGGGCTGGCTAACTATGGCTACACCTTC. This translates into CASSFPGLANYGYTF.

This chain links TRBV5-1 with TRBJ2-3, with TRBD2 matching over 10 bases. CDR3 length equals 19 residues. V gave up 4 bases and J gave up 6 bases; unmatched junction bases: 20. Germline V gives CDR1 SGHRS, CDR2 YFSETQ. This CDR3 is CASSPSPTSGIRVRDTQYF. The CDR3 region has the DNA TGCGCCAGCAGCCCCTCCCCAACTAGCGGGATAAGGGTTCGGGATACGCAGTATTTT.

Remarks on this clone: In this CDR3 the conserved last residue, phenylalanine or tryptophan, is missing, so a read error is likely. The chain recombines TRBV29-1 with TRBJ1-2; D is ambiguous. The V and J ends lost 4 bases and 4 bases respectively, with 16 bases between them. Germline CDR1 SQVTM, CDR2 ANQGSEA. The CDR3 spans 14 residues. The CDR3 loop reads CSVGRRTGVYGYTL. The CDR3 coding sequence is TGCAGCGTTGGGAGGCGGACGGGCGTCTATGGCTACACCCTC.

This clone was found once. The rearrangement links TRBV5-1 to TRBJ2-5; 7 bases align to TRBD1. J gave up 5 bases and V 6 bases, and 1 base lay outside the gene matches. Germline assignment: CDR1 SGHRS and CDR2 YFSETQ. The CDR3 runs 11 residues. For the CDR3, the DNA is TGCGCCAGCACCAGGGGGGAGACCCAGTACTTC. It specifies CASTRGETQYF.

The chain is built from TRBV5-1 and TRBJ1-1, with 7 bases aligning to TRBD1. Germline trimming cut 1 base from V and 13 bases from J; bases unmatched to any gene: 7. This CDR3 has 12 residues. Germline V gene data show CDR1 as SGHRS and CDR2 as YFSETQ. The CDR3 DNA follows: TGCGCCAGCAGCTTGAATTACCCAGGGGGTTTCTTT. It encodes CASSLNYPGGFF.

This sequence joins TRBV7-2 and TRBJ1-5; 9 bases agree with TRBD1. With 3 bases clipped from V and 0 bases from J, the junction kept 6 bases outside the gene matches. Germline assignment: CDR1 SGHTA and CDR2 FQGNSA. The CDR3 has 17 residues. This CDR3 reads CASSLMGQGNSNQPQHF. DNA for the CDR3: TGTGCCAGCAGCTTGATGGGACAGGGCAATAGCAATCAGCCCCAGCATTTT. Combining the CDR3 with reference TRBV7-2 and TRBJ1-5 gives the whole variable domain GAGVSQSPSNKVTEKGKDVELRCDPISGHTALYWYRQSLGQGLEFLIYFQGNSAPDKSGLPSDRFSAERTGGSVSTLTIQRTQQEDSAVYLCASSLMGQGNSNQPQHFGDGTRLSIL.